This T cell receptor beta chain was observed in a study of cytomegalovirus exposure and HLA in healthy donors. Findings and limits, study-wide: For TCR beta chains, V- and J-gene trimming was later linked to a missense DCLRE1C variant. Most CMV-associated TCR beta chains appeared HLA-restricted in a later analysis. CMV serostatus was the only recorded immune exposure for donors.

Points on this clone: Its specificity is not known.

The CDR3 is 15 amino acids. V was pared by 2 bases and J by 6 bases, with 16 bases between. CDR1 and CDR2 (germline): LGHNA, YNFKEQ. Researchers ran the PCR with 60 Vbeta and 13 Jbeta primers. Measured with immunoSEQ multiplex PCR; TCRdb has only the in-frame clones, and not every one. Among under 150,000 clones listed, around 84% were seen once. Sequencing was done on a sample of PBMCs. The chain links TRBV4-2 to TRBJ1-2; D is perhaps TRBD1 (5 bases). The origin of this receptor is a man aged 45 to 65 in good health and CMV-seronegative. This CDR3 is CASSQRLSREDGYTF. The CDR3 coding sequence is TGTGCCAGCAGCCAAAGACTGTCCAGGGAGGATGGCTACACCTTC.